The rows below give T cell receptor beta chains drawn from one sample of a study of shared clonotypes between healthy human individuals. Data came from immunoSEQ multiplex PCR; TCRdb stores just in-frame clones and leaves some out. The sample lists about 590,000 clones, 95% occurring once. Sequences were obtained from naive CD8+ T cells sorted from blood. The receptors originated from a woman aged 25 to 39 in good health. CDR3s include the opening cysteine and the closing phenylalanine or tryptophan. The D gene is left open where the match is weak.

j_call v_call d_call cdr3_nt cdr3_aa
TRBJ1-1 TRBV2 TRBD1 TGTGCCAGAACCCGACAGGGTATGAACACTGAAGCTTTCTTT CARTRQGMNTEAFF
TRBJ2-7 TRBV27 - TGTGCCAGCAGTCCCGAGACGGGGAAATTTATCTACGAGCAGTACTTC CASSPETGKFIYEQYF
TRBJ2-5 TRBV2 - TGTGCCAGCAGTGAATATGCTAGCTCGGAGACCCAGTACTTC CASSEYASSETQYF
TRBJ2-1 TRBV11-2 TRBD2 TGTGCCAGCAGGGGAGGACTAGCGGGAGGGCCCAAGCAGTTCTTC CASRGGLAGGPKQFF
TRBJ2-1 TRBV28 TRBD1 TGTGCCAGCAGCTTGTTTGGGGACAGATCCTACAATGAGCAGTTCTTC CASSLFGDRSYNEQFF
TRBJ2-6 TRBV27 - TGTGCCAGCAGAGTTCAGGGGATTAGCTCTGGGGCCAACGTCCTGACTTTC CASRVQGISSGANVLTF
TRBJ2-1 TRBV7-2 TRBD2 TGTGCCAGCAGCTTAGCTGGGGGGGAGCCCTACAATGAGCAGTTCTTC CASSLAGGEPYNEQFF
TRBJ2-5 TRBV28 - TGTGCCAGCAGTCCCCCCTTCGGCCGAGGAGAGACCCAGTACTTC CASSPPFGRGETQYF
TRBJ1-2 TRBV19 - TGTGCCAGTAGTATGGGAGAGGGGCCTGGCTACACCTTC CASSMGEGPGYTF
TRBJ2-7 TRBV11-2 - TGTGCCAGCAGCTTAGTAGGGTCAGAACTCTACGAGCAGTACTTC CASSLVGSELYEQYF
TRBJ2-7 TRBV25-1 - TGTGCCAGCAGTGACTACTCCACGGGGAACGAGCAGTACTTC CASSDYSTGNEQYF
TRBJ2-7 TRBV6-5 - TGTGCCAGCAGTTACTCGATCGGAGGGGTCGAGCAGTACTTC CASSYSIGGVEQYF
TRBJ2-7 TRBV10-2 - TGCGCCAGCAGTTATACGGGGGTGATCAACGAGCAGTACTTC CASSYTGVINEQYF
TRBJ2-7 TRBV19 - TGTGCCAGTAGTATGGCGGAGTCCTACGAGCAGTACTTC CASSMAESYEQYF